Sequencing of this T cell receptor beta chain was carried out in a study of T cell responses to AZD1222 COVID-19 vaccine. Germline CDR1 and CDR2: MNHEY and SMNVEV (reference sequence). CDR3 length: 16 residues. V shed 5 bases and J shed 6 bases, with 20 bases lying between them. This clone was observed a single time. Sequencing used immunoSEQ multiplex PCR; TCRdb keeps in-frame clones, though not all of them. The sample holds 120,000 or so clones, roughly 90% seen once. The sequencing here drew on peripheral blood, taken on day 0 of AZD1222 vaccination. The sequence was obtained from an adult in good health. J is TRBJ2-1 and V is TRBV27; D may be TRBD2 (7 bases). This chain's CDR3 is CASSPIIRGATNEQFF. The CDR3 coding sequence is TGTGCCAGCAGTCCCATCATACGGGGGGCTACCAATGAGCAGTTCTTC.